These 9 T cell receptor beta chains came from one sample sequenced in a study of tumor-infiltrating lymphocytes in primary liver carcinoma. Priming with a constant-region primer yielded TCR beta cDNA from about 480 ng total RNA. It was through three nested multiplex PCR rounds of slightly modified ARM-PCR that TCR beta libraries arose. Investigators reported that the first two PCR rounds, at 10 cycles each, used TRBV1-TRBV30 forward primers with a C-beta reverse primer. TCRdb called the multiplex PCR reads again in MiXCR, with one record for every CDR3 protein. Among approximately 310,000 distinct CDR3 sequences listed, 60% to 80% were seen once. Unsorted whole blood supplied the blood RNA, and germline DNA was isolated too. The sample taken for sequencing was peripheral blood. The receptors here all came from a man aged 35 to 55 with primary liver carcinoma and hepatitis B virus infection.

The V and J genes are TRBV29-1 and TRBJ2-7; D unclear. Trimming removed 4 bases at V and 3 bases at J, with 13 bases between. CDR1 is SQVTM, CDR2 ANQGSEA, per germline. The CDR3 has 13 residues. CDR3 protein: CSVGLSTDYEQYF. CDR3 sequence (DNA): TGCAGCGTTGGGCTGAGCACCGACTACGAGCAGTACTTC.

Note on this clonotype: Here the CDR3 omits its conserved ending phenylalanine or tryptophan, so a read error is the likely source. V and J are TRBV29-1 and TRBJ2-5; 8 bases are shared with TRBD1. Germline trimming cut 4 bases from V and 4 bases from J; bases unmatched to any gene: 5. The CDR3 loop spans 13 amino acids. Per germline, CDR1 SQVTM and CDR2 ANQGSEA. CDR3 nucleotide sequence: TGCAGCGTTGCCAGGGGGCACGGAGAGACCCAGTACTTA. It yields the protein CSVARGHGETQYL.

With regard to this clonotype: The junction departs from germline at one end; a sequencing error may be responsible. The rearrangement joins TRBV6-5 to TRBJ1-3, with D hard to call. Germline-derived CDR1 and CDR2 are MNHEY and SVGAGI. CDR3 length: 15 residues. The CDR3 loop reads CAGRKITTEGNTIYF. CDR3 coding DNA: TGTGCCGGCAGGAAGATCACAACCGAGGGAAACACCATATATTTT.

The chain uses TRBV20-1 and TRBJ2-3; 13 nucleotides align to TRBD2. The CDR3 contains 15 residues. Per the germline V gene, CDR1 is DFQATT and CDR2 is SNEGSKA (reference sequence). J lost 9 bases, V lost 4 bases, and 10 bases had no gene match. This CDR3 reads CSAIVTSGRRGTQYF. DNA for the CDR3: TGCAGTGCTATCGTGACTAGCGGGAGGAGGGGCACGCAGTATTTT.

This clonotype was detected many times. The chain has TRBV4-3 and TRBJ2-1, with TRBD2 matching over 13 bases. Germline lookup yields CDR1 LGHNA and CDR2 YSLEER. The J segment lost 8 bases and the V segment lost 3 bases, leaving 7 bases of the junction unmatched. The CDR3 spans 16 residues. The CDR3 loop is CASSQGLAGKLDEQFF. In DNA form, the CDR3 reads TGCGCCAGCAGCCAGGGACTAGCGGGAAAATTAGATGAGCAGTTCTTC.

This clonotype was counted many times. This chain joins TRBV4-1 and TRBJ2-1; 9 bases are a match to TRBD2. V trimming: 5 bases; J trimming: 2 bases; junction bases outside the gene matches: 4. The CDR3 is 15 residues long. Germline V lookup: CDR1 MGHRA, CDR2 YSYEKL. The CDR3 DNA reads TGCGCCAGCAGCGTTAGCGGGAGTCCCTACAATGAGCAGTTCTTC. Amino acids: CASSVSGSPYNEQFF.

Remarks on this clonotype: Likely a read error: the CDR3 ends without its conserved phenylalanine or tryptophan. The CDR3 DNA reads as TGTGCCAGCAGTGAAGCGCTTCTGAGGGTTGGTGGCTACACCTAC. Residues: CASSEALLRVGGYTY. The rearrangement links TRBV2 to TRBJ1-2; D remains ambiguous. Trimming took off 0 bases at V and 7 bases at J, with 15 bases between the two ends. Germline V gene sequence: CDR1 SNHLY, CDR2 FYNNEI. This CDR3 comprises 15 residues.

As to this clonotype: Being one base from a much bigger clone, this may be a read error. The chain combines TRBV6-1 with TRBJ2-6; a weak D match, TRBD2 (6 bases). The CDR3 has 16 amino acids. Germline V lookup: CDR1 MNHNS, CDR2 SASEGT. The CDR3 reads CASSGGLRSGANVPTF. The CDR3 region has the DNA TGTGCCAGCAGTGGGGGACTGCGCTCTGGGGCCAACGTCCCGACTTTC.

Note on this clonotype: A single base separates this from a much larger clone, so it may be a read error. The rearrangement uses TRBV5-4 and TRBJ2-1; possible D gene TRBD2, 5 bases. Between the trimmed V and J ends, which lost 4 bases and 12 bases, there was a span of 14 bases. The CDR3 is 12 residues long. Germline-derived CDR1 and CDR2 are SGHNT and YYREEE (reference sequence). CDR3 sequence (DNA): TGTGCCAGCAGCCAAGGTCCCGAGGGGCAGTTCTTC. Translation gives CASSQGPEGQFF.